This T cell receptor beta chain was obtained from a study of metastatic and nonmetastatic thyroid tumors. Study-wide results and limits: Significantly higher TCR beta diversity was reportedly seen in malignant thyroid tumors than benign nodules, in blood and tumor.

This clone was seen ten or more times. The target antigen is unknown. Under the authors' procedure: Across clinicopathological groups, CDR3 differences served as the basis for building a distant-metastasis classifier for papillary thyroid cancer. From the PCR reads, TCRdb re-called clones with MiXCR. None of the V and J calls come from the authors' own analysis; TCRdb made them. The sample records approximately 74,000 clones, approximately 14% being singletons. Ahead of thyroid surgery, no patient had received treatment of any kind. Trimming at V came to 0 bases and at J to 10 bases, leaving 9 bases not matched to a gene. The germline V gene has CDR1 MNHEY and CDR2 SVGAGI. The CDR3 totals 16 residues.

The chain recombines TRBV6-5 with TRBJ1-6, with TRBD1 identical over 7 bases. The sequenced sample was blood. This clonotype was obtained from a male donor with papillary thyroid cancer or a benign thyroid nodule (not recorded which). Some clones in this sample may be carry-over from other donors' samples. CDR3 DNA sequence: TGTGCCAGCAGTTACTCACAGGGGATAGAGAAATCACCCCTCCACTTT. Protein: CASSYSQGIEKSPLHF.